Following are 4 T cell receptor beta chains from one sample sequenced in a study of cytomegalovirus exposure and HLA in healthy donors. The PCR was carried out with 60 Vbeta primers and 13 Jbeta primers. Sequencing used immunoSEQ multiplex PCR; TCRdb keeps in-frame clones, though not all of them. The data contain roughly 90,000 clones, 70% to 85% of them seen just once; the ten biggest clones take up roughly 2%. The sample was PBMCs. These TCRs come from a man between 18 and 29 years old in good health and CMV-seronegative.

This clone came up a few times. This rearrangement joins TRBV11-2 to TRBJ1-3; tentative D call: TRBD1 (6 bases). CDR1 SGHAT and CDR2 FQNNGV come from the germline V gene. V was pared by 1 base and J by 3 bases, with 7 bases between. The CDR3 is made up of 14 amino acids. The CDR3 nucleotides read TGTGCCAGCAGCTTAGGGACAGATGGAAACACCATATATTTT. Protein: CASSLGTDGNTIYF.

The chain has TRBV10-2 and TRBJ1-2, with unresolved D. CDR3 length: 13 residues. With 4 bases removed from V and 4 bases from J, the gap between germline ends came to 10 bases. CDR1 and CDR2 from the germline V gene are WSHSY and SAAADI. CDR3 nucleotide sequence: TGCGCCAGCAGTGCCGGGGTTGGCTATGGCTACACCTTC. Translated: CASSAGVGYGYTF.

V usage is TRBV28 and J usage is TRBJ1-1; D call uncertain. Trimming removed 6 bases at V and 7 bases at J, with 18 bases between. Germline CDR1 and CDR2: MDHEN and SYDVKM. This CDR3 region has 14 residues. CDR3: CASSPYPRDIEAFF. CDR3 DNA: TGTGCCAGCAGCCCCTACCCACGAGACATTGAAGCTTTCTTT.

The chain uses TRBV7-9 and TRBJ2-7; possible D gene TRBD2, 6 bases. The CDR3 is 14 residues long. V was shortened by 2 bases and J by 2 bases, with 10 bases between the two germline ends. Per the germline V gene, CDR1 is SEHNR and CDR2 is FQNEAQ (reference sequence). This chain's CDR3 is CASSLSPGAYEQYF. DNA for the CDR3: TGTGCCAGCAGCTTAAGTCCGGGGGCCTACGAGCAGTACTTC.